This record covers a single TCR beta chain. Its antigen is as yet unknown. The data stem from a study of T cell responses to AZD1222 COVID-19 vaccine. Study as a whole: Second-dose schedules of about 4 or about 12 weeks were combined. Study conclusions and caveats: The donors showed a predominance of white British ancestry and of females, with possible underestimation of clonal diversity.

Germline values: CDR1 MGHRA, CDR2 YSYEKL. J was trimmed by 1 base and V by 1 base; bases with no gene match: 7. CDR3 length: 18 amino acids. TCRdb keeps only in-frame clones here, not all; method: immunoSEQ multiplex PCR. The data contain some 150,000 clones, about nine tenths of them singletons. The V call is TRBV4-1, the J call TRBJ2-1; 10 bases align to TRBD2. The TCR comes from an adult in good health. The sample consisted of peripheral blood, taken on day 0 of AZD1222 vaccination. CDR3 loop: CASSQVDLGLASYNEQFF. CDR3 DNA sequence: TGCGCCAGCAGCCAAGTTGACTTGGGACTAGCGTCCTACAATGAGCAGTTCTTC.